This TCR beta chain stems from a study of blood T cell repertoires in COVID-19. Across the whole study: Acute and convalescent COVID-19 specimens originated in the United States, Italy and Spain.

Per the authors' pipeline: Estimates of nucleated cell counts were drawn from the amplification of reference gene primers. The assay was immunoSEQ multiplex PCR, and TCRdb's table has in-frame clones only and misses some. From that table come the V and J calls and clone size; the DNA was used to work out D and trimming. This table has around 300,000 clones, 86% appearing once. The CDR3 sequence is 15 residues long. Germline CDR1 reads SGHAT; CDR2 reads FQNNGV. The germline V and J ends were trimmed by 0 bases and 8 bases, with 16 bases remaining between them. The origin of this receptor is a woman aged 25 to 45 with active or convalescent COVID-19. V usage is TRBV11-2 and J usage is TRBJ1-2, with D possibly being TRBD1 (6 bases). The source material was peripheral blood. The CDR3: CASSLEGGRSRGYTF. For the CDR3, the DNA is TGTGCCAGCAGCTTAGAGGGGGGGCGCTCCCGCGGCTACACCTTC.